Following are 14 T cell receptor beta chains from one sample sequenced in a study of immunodeficiency. This table comes from immunoSEQ multiplex PCR, and its TCRdb copy is limited to in-frame clones, with some not included. This table holds some 2,500 clones, around nine tenths found once. Antigens of these TCRs are unknown. Study-wide results and limits: Productive entropy and V-J pairing of CD4+ T cells looked alike across patients and controls.

Input material: CD4+ T cells from blood. These receptors were collected from a woman aged 18 to 35 with POLD1 deficiency.

J is TRBJ2-7 and V is TRBV7-9; D gene unclear. CDR1 is SEHNR and CDR2 is FQNEAQ in the germline V gene (reference sequence). V lost 2 bases, J lost 4 bases, and 3 bases lay in between. The CDR3 loop spans 11 amino acids. CDR3 residues: CASSLRYEQYF. The CDR3 DNA follows: TGTGCCAGCAGCTTAAGGTACGAGCAGTACTTC.

The J gene is TRBJ2-3, the V gene TRBV4-2, with D possibly being TRBD2 (5 bases). Germline lookup yields CDR1 LGHNA and CDR2 YNFKEQ. The CDR3 has 16 residues. The V end was cut by 1 base, the J end by 0 bases, with 11 bases between. CDR3 protein: CASSQGDSVSTDTQYF. CDR3 DNA: TGTGCCAGCAGCCAAGGGGATAGCGTAAGCACAGATACGCAGTATTTT.

The rearrangement joins TRBV6-6 to TRBJ2-5; D is possibly TRBD2 (5 bases). V was pared by 5 bases and J by 4 bases, with 11 bases between. CDR3 size: 13 residues. In germline, CDR1 is MNHNY, CDR2 SVGAGI (reference sequence). The CDR3 region has the DNA TGTGCCAGCAGTCCCGGGGTCATAGAGACCCAGTACTTC. Amino acid sequence: CASSPGVIETQYF.

The chain carries TRBV9 and TRBJ1-2; D gene unclear. CDR3 length: 15 residues. Germline CDR1 reads SGDLS; CDR2 reads YYNGEE. V lost 0 bases and J 0 bases, leaving 9 bases between the germline ends. The CDR3 region is CASSVGKVANYGYTF. CDR3 nucleotide sequence: TGTGCCAGCAGCGTAGGGAAGGTTGCTAACTATGGCTACACCTTC.

This clone occurred a few times. The chain is built from TRBV5-1 and TRBJ2-7, with D possibly being TRBD1 (5 bases). Germline V CDR1 and CDR2: SGHRS, YFSETQ. Trimming took off 0 bases at V and 0 bases at J, with 13 bases between the two ends. This CDR3 comprises 16 residues. CDR3: CASSLAQTVSSYEQYF. As DNA, the CDR3 is TGCGCCAGCAGCTTGGCCCAGACAGTGAGCTCCTACGAGCAGTACTTC.

V is TRBV2 and J is TRBJ1-4; TRBD1 is a possible D gene (6 bases). Trimming took off 7 bases at V and 3 bases at J, with 9 bases between the two ends. Germline V gene sequence: CDR1 SNHLY, CDR2 FYNNEI. The CDR3 is made up of 13 amino acids. The CDR3 DNA reads as TGTGCCAGCAACAGGGTATCTAATGAAAAACTGTTTTTT. This codes for CASNRVSNEKLFF.

This rearrangement joins TRBV10-2 to TRBJ2-3, with D possibly being TRBD1 or TRBD2 (5 bases each). Germline-derived CDR1 and CDR2 are WSHSY and SAAADI. The length of the CDR3 is 13 residues. Between the trimmed V and J ends, which lost 6 bases and 2 bases, there was a span of 9 bases. The CDR3 nucleotides are TGCGCCAGCAGGGGACGGTCCACAGATACGCAGTATTTT. Residues: CASRGRSTDTQYF.

J is TRBJ1-5 and V is TRBV27; D remains unclear. Germline V gene data show CDR1 as MNHEY and CDR2 as SMNVEV (reference sequence). The V gene lost 8 bases and the J gene lost 0 bases, with 8 bases spanning the gap. CDR3 length: 13 amino acids. The CDR3 loop reads CASDFNSNQPQHF. The CDR3, as DNA: TGTGCCAGCGACTTCAATAGCAATCAGCCCCAGCATTTT.

This sequence joins TRBV4-1 and TRBJ1-2; maybe TRBD1 (6 bases). The CDR3 is made up of 14 amino acids. Germline CDR1 is MGHRA and CDR2 is YSYEKL. V lost 3 bases and J 7 bases, leaving 15 bases between the germline ends. CDR3 coding DNA: TGCGCCAGCAGCCAGTTGGTAAAGGGGGTTGGCTACACCTTC. It specifies CASSQLVKGVGYTF.

This chain connects TRBV28 to TRBJ2-1; 9 nucleotides align to TRBD1. The ends lost 6 bases at V and 4 bases at J; junction bases unmatched: 7. Per the germline V gene, CDR1 is MDHEN and CDR2 is SYDVKM. There are 15 residues in the CDR3. This CDR3 is CASRRGQGTYNEQFF. DNA for the CDR3: TGTGCCAGCAGAAGGGGACAGGGAACTTACAATGAGCAGTTCTTC. Full variable domain (remainder filled in from reference TRBV28 and TRBJ2-1): DVKVTQSSRYLVKRTGEKVFLECVQDMDHENMFWYRQDPGLGLRLIYFSYDVKMKEKGDIPEGYSVSREKKERFSLILESASTNQTSMYLCASRRGQGTYNEQFFGPGTRLTVL.

This clone occurred once. The chain couples TRBV3-1 (or the pseudogene TRBV3-2) to TRBJ2-5, with D perhaps TRBD1 (5 bases). Germline assignment: CDR1 LGHDT and CDR2 YNNKEL (reference sequence). This CDR3 comprises 16 residues. V was pared by 3 bases and J by 3 bases, with 17 bases between. The CDR3 reads CASSHPLSRVKETQYF. The CDR3 region has the DNA TGTGCCAGCAGCCACCCCCTTTCCAGGGTTAAAGAGACCCAGTACTTC.

The chain links TRBV5-1 to TRBJ1-5; unclear D gene. Germline CDR1 reads SGHRS; CDR2 reads YFSETQ. Trimming removed 0 bases from V and 4 bases from J, with 8 bases in between. The CDR3 runs to 14 residues. CDR3 in DNA: TGCGCCAGCAGCTTGGAGGGCCTTAATCAGCCCCAGCATTTT. Translating gives CASSLEGLNQPQHF.

The chain joins TRBV9 to TRBJ2-3, with a possible D match to TRBD1 (5 bases). Germline assignment: CDR1 SGDLS and CDR2 YYNGEE. The ends were cut back, 0 bases at V and 6 bases at J, with 8 bases in the middle. The CDR3 spans 13 residues. CDR3: CASSVGGMDTQYF. The CDR3 DNA reads TGTGCCAGCAGCGTAGGGGGCATGGATACGCAGTATTTT.

The rearrangement links TRBV9 to TRBJ2-2; tentatively, D is TRBD1 or TRBD2 (5 bases each). Trimming stripped 0 bases from V and 0 bases from J, with 6 bases between. The CDR3 runs to 15 residues. The germline V gene encodes CDR1 SGDLS and CDR2 YYNGEE. The CDR3 sequence: CASSVVGANTGELFF. The CDR3 coding sequence is TGTGCCAGCAGCGTAGTGGGGGCGAACACCGGGGAGCTGTTTTTT.